This entry features one T cell receptor (beta chain) sequence. Its target is unknown. This sample was taken from a study of stem cell transplantation in POMP-related autoinflammatory disease. Study at large: Before transplant: CD4+ naive skewing, low CD8+ proportions, reduced cytokine secretion.

This CDR3 is 17 amino acids long. V lost 4 bases to trimming and J lost 4 bases; unmatched junction nucleotides: 8. Germline assignment: CDR1 LNHDA and CDR2 SQIVND (reference sequence). Method: immunoSEQ multiplex PCR; TCRdb's copy keeps in-frame clones and lacks some. The data show over 9,500 clones, around 84% seen once. General observations from the study: A trend toward lower repertoire diversity and greater clonality appeared in every analyzed T-cell subset of PRAID patients. Fewer unique TRB V-J gene pairings were identified in patients with PRAID.

This material consisted of CD8+ T cells from PBMCs, taken before stem cell transplantation. This chain connects TRBV19 to TRBJ2-3; 13 nucleotides match TRBD2. This TCR was recovered from a human donor with POMP-related autoinflammation and immune dysregulation (PRAID). In DNA form, the CDR3 reads TGTGCCAGTAGTAGCTCTACTAGCGGGAGGGCCGCAGATACGCAGTATTTT. Protein sequence: CASSSSTSGRAADTQYF.